One and the same sample provided the 32 T cell receptor beta chains below, sequenced in a study of T cells in Graves' hyperthyroidism and ophthalmopathy (dated by TCRdb to between 2018 and 2020). Libraries were prepared through multiplex PCR. Instrument used: Illumina HiSeq 2000. The TCR beta CDR3 regions were amplified from the RNA transcripts. The TCR CDR3 was subjected to a first round of RT-PCR using the HTBI primer set and the Qiagen OneStep RT-PCR kit. Using fastp at Q25 and MiXCR, TCRdb reprocessed the public reads and kept productive beta chains. Every distinct CDR3 protein forms one entry, paired with its most common genes and DNA. This sample has around 400,000 distinct CDR3 sequences in its table, and about 25% of those were observed once. The biggest ten clones account for around 67% of the sample. Sequenced: blood. Source of these receptors: a man in his fifties with Graves' hyperthyroidism.

Only one count was recorded for this clonotype. V and J are TRBV7-6 and TRBJ1-1; possibly TRBD1 for D (5 bases). This CDR3 is 13 amino acids long. The V end lost 5 bases, the J end lost 5 bases, and 12 bases lay between the germline ends. Germline values: CDR1 SGHVS, CDR2 FNYEAQ. The CDR3 here is CASSPGTWTEAFF. CDR3 sequence (DNA): TGTGCCAGCAGCCCGGGGACGTGGACTGAAGCTTTCTTT.

This chain connects TRBV7-2 to TRBJ1-2, with no clear D. There are 15 residues in the CDR3. Trimming cost V 1 base and J 2 bases, with 11 bases left between them. CDR1 SGHTA and CDR2 FQGNSA come from the germline V gene. The CDR3 protein is CASSLEASRNYGYTF. CDR3 DNA sequence: TGTGCCAGCAGCTTAGAAGCCAGCCGCAACTATGGCTACACCTTC.

This clonotype was counted only a few times. The V call is TRBV30, the J call TRBJ2-1, with TRBD2 matching 7 bases. There are 15 residues in the CDR3. V gave up 3 bases and J gave up 3 bases; unmatched junction bases: 8. Germline V CDR1 and CDR2: GTSNPN, SVGIG (reference sequence). The CDR3 here is CAWSALSGNYNEQFF. The CDR3, as DNA: TGTGCCTGGAGCGCCTTGAGCGGGAACTACAATGAGCAGTTCTTC.

This clonotype was detected only a few times. The gene calls are TRBV24-1 and TRBJ2-1, with 11 nucleotides matching TRBD2. Per the germline V gene, CDR1 is KGHDR and CDR2 is SFDVKD. The V gene end was trimmed by 3 bases and the J gene end by 5 bases; junction bases not matched to a gene: 5. The CDR3 has 16 amino acids. CDR3 nucleotides: TGTGCCACCAGTGATCCCGGGACTAGCGGAAACAATGAGCAGTTCTTC. Translated: CATSDPGTSGNNEQFF.

The table lists this clonotype with many counts. The CDR3 DNA follows: TGTGCCAGCAGCTTAGCGCGTGGGGGAGATACGCAGTATTTT. This codes for CASSLARGGDTQYF. The chain has TRBV7-9 and TRBJ2-3; D might be TRBD1 or TRBD2, each matching 5 bases. The germline V gene has CDR1 SEHNR and CDR2 FQNEAQ (reference sequence). There are 14 residues in the CDR3. Trimming took 0 bases from V and 5 from J, leaving 9 bases between them.

This clonotype turned up a few times. V is TRBV24-1 and J is TRBJ2-1; a weak D match, TRBD2 (6 bases). The germline V gene encodes CDR1 KGHDR and CDR2 SFDVKD. V lost 5 bases and J lost 5, with 12 bases in between. The CDR3 runs 14 residues. Here the CDR3 DNA reads TGTGCCACCAGTGGAGCGGGTTCCAACAATGAGCAGTTCTTC. This sequence encodes CATSGAGSNNEQFF.

As for this clonotype: A junction end diverges from the germline sequence, so it may reflect a read error. The V gene is TRBV5-1, the J gene TRBJ2-3; D tentatively reads TRBD1 or TRBD2 (5 bases each). Germline lookup yields CDR1 SGHRS and CDR2 YFSETQ. This CDR3 is 15 amino acids long. CDR3 sequence: CASSLGQSSTDMQYF. The DNA for the CDR3 is TGCGCCAGCAGCTTGGGACAGTCTAGCACAGATATGCAGTATTTT.

This sequence joins TRBV19 and TRBJ2-3; D might be TRBD2 (6 bases). The germline V and J ends were trimmed by 4 bases and 0 bases, with 14 bases remaining between them. Per germline, CDR1 LNHDA and CDR2 SQIVND (reference sequence). The CDR3 contains 16 residues. CDR3 residues: CASSNRGGVSTDTQYF. CDR3 in DNA: TGTGCCAGTAGTAACCGGGGAGGCGTTAGCACAGATACGCAGTATTTT.

On this clonotype: Possible read error: a much larger clone is one base away. The J gene is TRBJ2-7, the V gene TRBV11-3; TRBD2 matches 9 bases. This CDR3 comprises 15 residues. The germline gives CDR1 SGHNT, CDR2 YENEEA. The CDR3 loop is CASSPRLAAHNERYF. The CDR3 nucleotides are TGTGCCAGCAGCCCTCGACTAGCGGCCCACAACGAGCGGTACTTC.

A few counts support this clonotype. The chain recombines TRBV24-1 with TRBJ2-3; D gene unclear. The CDR3 contains 16 residues. The germline V gene encodes CDR1 KGHDR and CDR2 SFDVKD. Trimming stripped 3 bases from V and 6 bases from J, with 18 bases between. CDR3 sequence: CATSDRTDRSLDTQYF. The CDR3 DNA is TGTGCCACCAGTGATCGGACGGATCGAAGTTTGGATACGCAGTATTTT.

A few counts support this clonotype. The CDR3 region has the DNA TGCAGCGTTGAATATGGGGAAGCCCAGTACTTC. Protein sequence: CSVEYGEAQYF. The chain has TRBV29-1 and TRBJ2-5; D is unresolved. Deletions cut 2 bases from V and 9 bases from J, with 10 bases between. The CDR3 runs to 11 residues. CDR1 SQVTM and CDR2 ANQGSEA come from the germline V gene.

This clonotype was seen only a few times. A much larger clone lies a single base off, so this may be a read error. J is TRBJ2-5 and V is TRBV7-6; 8 nucleotides agree with TRBD2. The V gene end was trimmed by 7 bases and the J gene end by 5 bases; junction bases not matched to a gene: 18. The length of the CDR3 is 17 residues. Germline-derived CDR1 and CDR2 are SGHVS and FNYEAQ. CDR3 sequence: CASNPAIPGLVYETQYF. CDR3 bases: TGTGCCAGCAACCCTGCGATACCGGGACTAGTATACGAGACCCAGTACTTC. Full variable domain (missing parts from reference TRBV7-6 and TRBJ2-5): GAGVSQSPRYKVTKRGQDVALRCDPISGHVSLYWYRQALGQGPEFLTYFNYEAQQDKSGLPNDRFSAERPEGSISTLTIQRTEQRDSAMYRCASNPAIPGLVYETQYFGPGTRLLVL.

This chain uses TRBV6-1 with TRBJ1-5; D is uncertain. Between the trimmed V and J ends, which lost 5 bases and 7 bases, there was a span of 18 bases. The V gene's germline CDR1 is MNHNS and CDR2 SASEGT. This CDR3 is built from 15 residues. CDR3 protein: CASSRDSWTRQPQHF. CDR3 coding DNA: TGTGCCAGCAGTCGCGACTCATGGACCAGACAGCCCCAGCATTTT.

In this sample, this clonotype turned up many times. This chain links TRBV12-3 or TRBV12-4 with TRBJ2-5, with D perhaps matching TRBD1 (5 bases). V was cut by 6 bases and J by 5 bases, with 7 bases left in between. This CDR3 is 11 amino acids long. The CDR3 sequence is CASSSGETQYF. The CDR3 coding sequence is TGTGCCAGCAGCTCAGGGGAGACCCAGTACTTC.

This clonotype showed up many times. The rearrangement links TRBV11-3 to TRBJ2-1; 10 bases are shared with TRBD2. The CDR3 spans 18 residues. J gave up 3 bases and V 1 base, and 9 bases lay outside the gene matches. Germline loops: CDR1 SGHNT, CDR2 YENEEA. The CDR3 region has the DNA TGTGCCAGCAGCTTAGGTGGGCCTCTAGCGGGAGTCTACAATGAGCAGTTCTTC. It codes for CASSLGGPLAGVYNEQFF.

The V call is TRBV3-1, the J call TRBJ1-1; no clear D gene. Germline CDR1 and CDR2: LGHDT and YNNKEL (reference sequence). This CDR3 contains 13 residues. With 5 bases removed from V and 0 bases from J, the gap between germline ends came to 7 bases. In DNA, the CDR3 is TGTGCCAGCAGCGAGACGCTGAACACTGAAGCTTTCTTT. It translates to CASSETLNTEAFF.

This clonotype was seen a few times. The chain has TRBV24-1 and TRBJ2-3, with D uncertain. The CDR3 has 13 amino acids. Per germline, CDR1 KGHDR and CDR2 SFDVKD. V lost 7 bases to trimming and J lost 2 bases, with 9 bases between them. The CDR3 loop reads CATRAPNTDTQYF. The CDR3 DNA reads as TGTGCCACCAGAGCCCCAAACACAGATACGCAGTATTTT.

The sample holds many counts of this clonotype. The chain has TRBV12-3 or TRBV12-4 and TRBJ1-1, with 10 bases that match TRBD1. Germline trimming cut 1 base from V and 4 bases from J; bases unmatched to any gene: 9. This CDR3 has 17 residues. CDR3 in amino acids: CASSLGQGANGVTEAFF. CDR3 nucleotides: TGTGCCAGCAGTTTAGGACAGGGGGCCAATGGGGTCACTGAAGCTTTCTTT.

This clonotype was picked up a small number of times. This chain joins TRBV12-3 or TRBV12-4 and TRBJ2-3, with 10 bases fitting TRBD2. J gave up 2 bases and V 5 bases, and 4 bases lay outside the gene matches. The CDR3 covers 15 residues. The CDR3 DNA is TGTGCCAGCAGTAAAGCGGGAGGGCCCACAGATACGCAGTATTTT. It is translated as CASSKAGGPTDTQYF.

A note on this clonotype: One junction end disagrees with the germline gene, perhaps due to a read error. This chain connects TRBV5-5 to TRBJ2-4, with D perhaps matching TRBD1 (6 bases). Germline CDR1 is SGHKS and CDR2 is YYEKEE (reference sequence). This CDR3 spans 14 amino acids. CDR3: CASSPRTVTNIQYF. DNA of the CDR3: TGCGCCAGCAGCCCGCGGACAGTCACAAACATTCAGTACTTC.

The chain joins TRBV6-5 to TRBJ1-2; D is unclear. Trimming left V 0 bases short and J 14 bases short, with 19 bases between. The CDR3 consists of 14 residues. Germline V gene sequence: CDR1 MNHEY, CDR2 SVGAGI. CDR3 coding DNA: TGTGCCAGCAGTTACTCTGACGCGTTAGTCCCGGGTACCTTC. It translates to CASSYSDALVPGTF.

The chain uses TRBV10-3 and TRBJ1-1; D is possibly TRBD1 (5 bases). In germline, CDR1 is ENHRY, CDR2 SYGVKD. This CDR3 has 13 amino acids. V lost 0 bases, J lost 8 bases, and 10 bases lay in between. The CDR3 DNA sequence: TGTGCCATCAGTGAGTCGGGGGGGGGGGAAGCTTTCTTT. It specifies CAISESGGGEAFF.

The chain links TRBV12-3 or TRBV12-4 to TRBJ1-4; 7 positions agree with TRBD1. The CDR3 extends over 14 amino acids. After removal of 3 bases from V and 5 bases from J, the junction contained 3 bases not matched to a gene. CDR3 DNA: TGTGCCAGCAGTTTTGGACAGGAGAATGAAAAACTGTTTTTT. Its protein product is CASSFGQENEKLFF.

The rearrangement uses TRBV7-9 and TRBJ1-1; D not certain. Trimming removed 5 bases from V and 2 bases from J, with 18 bases in between. This CDR3 has 16 residues. The germline V gene has CDR1 SEHNR and CDR2 FQNEAQ (reference sequence). The CDR3 nucleotides read TGTGCCAGCAGCCCCTGGGCCGAAACGTCTAACACTGAAGCTTTCTTT. Amino acids: CASSPWAETSNTEAFF.

For this clonotype: A junction boundary mismatches the germline segment, possibly from a read error. The J gene is TRBJ2-3, the V gene TRBV5-1, with a weak D call TRBD2 (5 bases). Germline assignment: CDR1 SGHRS and CDR2 YFSETQ. The CDR3 has 14 residues. The CDR3, as DNA: TGCGCCAGCAGAGGAAGCGGAAGCAAAGATACGCAGTATTTT. Its protein product is CASRGSGSKDTQYF. The entire variable domain, with the rest obtained from reference TRBV5-1 and TRBJ2-3, is as follows: KAGVTQTPRYLIKTRGQQVTLSCSPISGHRSVSWYQQTPGQGLQFLFEYFSETQRNKGNFPGRFSGRQFSNSRSEMNVSTLELGDSALYLCASRGSGSKDTQYFGPGTRLTVL.

In its sample, this clonotype was seen many times. CDR3 in DNA: TGTGCCAGCAGCGTAGCGCGTGTTCATGAGCAGTTCTTC. Translating gives CASSVARVHEQFF. The V call is TRBV11-2, the J call TRBJ2-1, with a weak D call TRBD2 (5 bases). Germline V CDR1 and CDR2: SGHAT, FQNNGV. This CDR3 has 13 residues. V was cut by 5 bases and J by 8 bases, with 13 bases left in between.

This chain links TRBV9 with TRBJ2-5, with D tentatively TRBD1 or TRBD2 (5 bases each). The V end was cut by 2 bases, the J end by 5 bases, with 13 bases between. From germline, CDR1 is SGDLS and CDR2 YYNGEE. CDR3 length: 14 residues. The CDR3 region is CASSVGTQGETQYF. The CDR3 nucleotides read TGTGCCAGCAGCGTGGGGACGCAAGGGGAGACCCAGTACTTC.

This chain connects TRBV24-1 to TRBJ1-3; D not certain. Germline V lookup: CDR1 KGHDR, CDR2 SFDVKD. Trimming removed 2 bases from V and 0 bases from J, with 7 bases in between. The CDR3 totals 15 residues. CDR3 bases: TGTGCCACCAGTGATTCGGGCCCCTCTGGAAACACCATATATTTT. Translation gives CATSDSGPSGNTIYF.

The sample holds a few counts of this clonotype. This rearrangement joins TRBV12-3 or TRBV12-4 to TRBJ2-5, with TRBD2 matching over 9 bases. This CDR3 contains 18 residues. V was clipped by 6 bases and J by 4 bases; unmatched bases: 18. The CDR3 DNA sequence: TGTGCCAGCAGCTCTCTTGGCGGGAGGGCCACAGGGAGAGAGACCCAGTACTTC. It encodes CASSSLGGRATGRETQYF.

CDR3 sequence: CASSARGQVLSYEQYF. The CDR3 DNA follows: TGTGCCAGCAGTGCCCGGGGACAGGTCCTCTCCTACGAGCAGTACTTC. The chain has TRBV6-1 and TRBJ2-7; TRBD1 matches at 8 bases. Germline values: CDR1 MNHNS, CDR2 SASEGT. V lost 4 bases, J lost 0 bases, and 8 bases stayed unmatched. The CDR3 loop spans 16 amino acids.

In its sample, this clonotype was seen once. The rearrangement joins TRBV29-1 to TRBJ2-1; TRBD2 matches at 14 bases. V lost 2 bases, J lost 1 base, and 7 bases stayed unmatched. CDR1 and CDR2 from the germline V gene are SQVTM and ANQGSEA. The CDR3 consists of 18 residues. CDR3 region: CSVERGLAGVGSYNEQFF. CDR3 DNA: TGCAGCGTTGAAAGGGGACTAGCGGGAGTAGGATCCTACAATGAGCAGTTCTTC.

Points on this clonotype: Since no conserved phenylalanine or tryptophan closes the CDR3, a read error is the likely cause. The V and J genes are TRBV20-1 and TRBJ1-5, with D possibly TRBD1 on 5 matching bases. V lost 5 bases and J 4 bases, leaving 15 bases between the germline ends. The V gene's germline CDR1 is DFQATT and CDR2 SNEGSKA (reference sequence). This CDR3 has 14 residues. In nucleotides, the CDR3 is TGCAGTGCTCTCCCCGGGACCGATAATCAGCCCCAGCATCTT. Protein product: CSALPGTDNQPQHL.